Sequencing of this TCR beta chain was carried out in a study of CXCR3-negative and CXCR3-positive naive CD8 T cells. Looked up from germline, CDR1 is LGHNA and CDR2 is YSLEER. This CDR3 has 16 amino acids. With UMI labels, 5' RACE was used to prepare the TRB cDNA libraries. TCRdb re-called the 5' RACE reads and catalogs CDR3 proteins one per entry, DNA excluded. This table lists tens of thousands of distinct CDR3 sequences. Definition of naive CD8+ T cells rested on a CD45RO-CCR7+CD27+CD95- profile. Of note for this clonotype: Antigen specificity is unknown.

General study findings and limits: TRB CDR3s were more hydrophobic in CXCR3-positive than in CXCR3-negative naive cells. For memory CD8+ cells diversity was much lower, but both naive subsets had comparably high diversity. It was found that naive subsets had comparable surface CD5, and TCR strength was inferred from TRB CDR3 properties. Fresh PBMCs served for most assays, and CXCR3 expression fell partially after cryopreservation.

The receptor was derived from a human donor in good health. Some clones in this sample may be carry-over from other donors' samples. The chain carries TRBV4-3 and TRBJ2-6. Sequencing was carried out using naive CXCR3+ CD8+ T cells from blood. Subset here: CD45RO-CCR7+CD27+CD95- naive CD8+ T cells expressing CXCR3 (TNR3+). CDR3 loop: CASSQDWGTGANVLTF.